The source of this T cell receptor beta chain is a study of cytomegalovirus exposure and HLA in healthy donors (dated by TCRdb to 2015 to 2018). Concerning the study at large: In an earlier analysis of some 550 of the donors, 276 Gb of sequence data and 90 million to 120 million unique TCR beta sequences from about 180 million T cells were reported. Approximately 300 gigabases of sequencing data and approximately 85 million unique TCR sequences were included in an early release covering roughly 600 HLA-typed donors. Among the roughly 400 genotyped donors, roughly 80% belonged to the genetic ancestry cluster associated with self-reported Caucasian donors. The aim of the study was to test whether cataloging public T cell receptors could identify signatures of past pathogen exposure. The T cell repertoires of 700 or so subjects were profiled by immunosequencing and related to cytomegalovirus serostatus. A separate validation cohort of about 110 different subjects was used in addition to the approximately 640-subject first cohort. To predict cytomegalovirus infection status, the study combined high-throughput TCR immunosequencing, statistical association of individual TCRs with disease status, and machine learning. To study patterns of TCR occurrence, a later analysis re-analyzed previously published TCR beta repertoires from 500 to 850 donors and added high-resolution HLA genotyping. Rather than drawing on any new phenotypic data, the later analysis identified candidate immune exposures from TCR beta sequences and the way those sequences occurred across donors. An earlier analysis of 587 of the donors applied high-throughput TCR beta sequencing to assess whether each TCR beta V gene segment acted as functional or pseudogenic. Donor age, sex, ethnicity and CMV serostatus were compiled alongside the repertoire data. Genome-wide SNP genotypes for about 65% of the roughly 670 donors were used in a later genetic analysis, which treated that subset as a discovery cohort. All discovery cohort repertoires had been generated on a single sequencing platform. Both class I and class II loci were covered by HLA typing, at four-digit resolution. Typing coverage varied by locus: roughly 620-640 donors for A, B, C, DRB1 and DQB1; roughly 560 for DQA1; more than 600 for DPA1; approximately 450 for DPB1. Roughly five DR-DQ haplotypes were treated as single units for association and clustering because of strong linkage in the cohort. On average, 235,054 unique TCR beta nucleotide sequences were sequenced per donor among several hundred genotyped donors of the cohort, with roughly 18% of those sequences being non-productive. The paper as a whole reports these results and caveats: In an earlier analysis of approximately 600 of the donors, most TCR beta V segments were observed in productive rearrangements about 87% or about 30% of the time, broadly matching IMGT annotations. In a later analysis, more than 15,000 TCR beta sequences were associated with specific HLA alleles at a false discovery rate of 0.05. A further reported finding was that TCR beta sequences accurately predicted the HLA-A and HLA-B alleles for most subjects in the first cohort. A later analysis found that HLA-associated TCR beta chains were more clonally expanded and had lower generation probabilities than equally common non-associated chains. When HLA alleles, especially DR and DQ, strongly co-occurred, attributing TCR associations to individual alleles was difficult. In this cohort, only TCR beta chains were sequenced, and detectable features were limited by the absence of alpha or paired-chain data. The classifier was reported to diagnose cytomegalovirus status with high specificity and sensitivity in both the original cohort and the validation cohort. The earlier analysis of approximately 540 of the donors excluded 15 to 20 rarely observed V segments, including chromosome 9 orphons, because counts were too low. For the cohort, immune exposure information was limited to CMV serostatus. The authors suggested that the approach could potentially be extended to other disease states and immunological phenotypes. A cluster of highly shared sequence variants was judged likely to be a technical artifact of the sequencing pipeline. The study gave a list of some 150 TCR beta chains associated with cytomegalovirus. HLA typing was unavailable for some donors at each locus, so association tests used only the typed subset. Presence/absence analyses assumed roughly uniform sequencing depth across donors, an assumption that may not hold. According to a later analysis, most CMV-associated TCR beta chains appeared to be HLA-restricted, and the HLA associations seemed to be driven largely by CMV exposure. Compared with the 666-donor mean, donors in an Asian-associated ancestry cluster had fewer N-insertions in productive TCRs, according to a later genetic analysis. Most TCR sequences were seen in very few donors, while some public TCRs were found in many individuals. Some IMGT-functional V segments, including TRBV6-2 and TRBV6-3, could not be told apart with the 87-base-pair reads, so those segments were excluded. In vitro tests confirmed that a few of the cytomegalovirus-associated TCR beta chains recognize cytomegalovirus antigens. A later genetic analysis associated a missense DCLRE1C variant with V-gene and J-gene trimming of TCR beta chains, and an independent cohort replicated the association. In a later analysis, TCR association rates were found to vary across HLA loci, with the most associated TCRs seen for DRB1 alleles and the fewest for HLA-C alleles. Linkage disequilibrium might explain the correlated functional status among segregating V segments, but an unknown experimental factor could not be excluded. Several of the top co-occurrence clusters appeared to be linked to parvovirus B19, influenza, CMV and Epstein-Barr virus, according to a later analysis.

The cohort consisted of hundreds of healthy bone marrow donors. At the time of sampling, all cohort members were nominally healthy, though unrecorded immune exposures were likely present. CMV serostatus was recorded as positive for 250 to 300 and negative for about 55% of the 666 cohort members, whereas no CMV serostatus was recorded for the donor in question. A peripheral blood sample was collected from each donor, and TCR beta sequencing was performed on peripheral blood mononuclear cells. Genomic DNA was extracted from the blood cell samples with the Qiagen DNeasy Blood Extraction Kit. The CDR3, from cysteine to phenylalanine, totals 15 residues. Only the CDR3 region is kept as DNA, spanning 45 bases read in frame from base 1. Sequences SGHRS (CDR1) and YFSETQ (CDR2) are obtained from the germline V gene. Clipping removes 2 bases from V and 4 bases from J, with 4 as the unmatched junction base count.

Receptor amplification or capture employed the immunoSEQ multiplex PCR assay. For the multiplex PCR, a mixture combining 60 forward primers for TCR Vbeta segments and 13 reverse primers for TCR Jbeta segments was used. The CDR3 region of rearranged TCR beta genes was amplified from genomic DNA by a multiplex PCR assay. The Illumina HiSeq System was used to sequence the amplified TCR beta libraries as 87-base-pair reads. In the original analysis: In a later analysis, approximately 74 million unique TCR beta chains were counted across the roughly 700 repertoires, and approximately 9.9 million of these chains were shared by at least two donors. Raw reads were error-corrected and collapsed into unique sequences with a nearest-neighbor algorithm that merged closely related sequences to remove PCR and sequencing errors. To assign V, D and J gene segments, CDR3 sequences were aligned to IMGT reference sequences. For a sequence to be retained, a match of at least six nucleotides was required to both a V gene segment and a J gene segment. Rearrangements were classified as productive when the CDR3 lacked stop codons and remained in frame with V and J, and all other rearrangements were classified as non-productive. Following IMGT convention, CDR3 was defined as the stretch from the second conserved V-encoded cysteine up to the conserved J-encoded phenylalanine. The earlier analysis of roughly 590 of the donors excluded any sequence lacking an unambiguous match to a single V gene segment. An earlier analysis of just under 600 of the donors called V segments functional above 56.7% productive rearrangements and segregating when the between-donor standard deviation exceeded 5%. To diagnose cytomegalovirus status from the catalog of TCR beta chain sequences, a statistical classification framework was built. V and J gene assignment, in a later analysis, came from comparing TCR nucleotide sequences with IMGT/GENE-DB human TR gene sequences. Using the TCRdist pipeline, a later analysis assigned CDR3 sequences along with most-parsimonious VDJ recombination scenarios. In a later analysis, each TCR beta chain was defined by its CDR3 amino acid sequence together with its V-gene family, and reads lacking a unique V-gene family were excluded. A later analysis removed several hundred highly shared, low-generation-probability nucleotide sequences to deal with suspected cross-contamination and a sequencing artifact. For each public chain, a later analysis derived a clonal expansion index from normalized ranks of inferred template counts within each repertoire. Generation probabilities in a later analysis came from a VDJ recombination model fitted to out-of-frame rearrangements, and those results were checked against IGoR. Hypergeometric tests were used in a later analysis to score TCR-TCR, TCR-HLA and TCR-CMV co-occurrence, with a repertoire-size bias correction applied to the TCR pairs. False discovery rates were estimated in a later analysis by permuting HLA or CMV assignments 20 times. In a later analysis, co-occurring TCRs were grouped with DBSCAN, and TCRdist sequence similarity was added when clustering was performed within HLA-allele-positive subsets. Repertoires with fewer than 30,000 or more than 120,000 public chains were left out of co-occurrence clustering, as were a few repertoires with anomalous nucleotide sharing. In its TCRdb copy, this immuneACCESS table keeps in-frame sequences only and misses some clones. Where compared with another copy, unresolved V genes explain less than half of these, and the others have no known cause. The D gene and trimming were derived from the DNA, and the V and J assignments and clone size from that table. Within this sample are about 130,000 clones, with approximately 72% of them counted one time only. The ten largest clones take up about 2.6% of the sample.

Worth noting for this clone: Its antigen remains unidentified. Base qualities are not provided; no much larger clone lies one nucleotide away.

Rearrangement joined TRBV5-1 to TRBJ2-3; 10 junctional bases match TRBD2. Sequences were obtained from PBMCs. The sequence derives from a human donor in good health. Here the CDR3 is given as CASSLGSGRPDTQYF. The DNA is TGCGCCAGCAGCTTAGGTAGCGGGAGGCCAGATACGCAGTATTTT.